Below, 25 T cell receptor beta chains from the same sample are listed, as sequenced in a study of T-cell reconstitution after alpha-beta-depleted transplantation in children. During its preparation, the TCRbeta library received unique molecular identifiers. One entry per CDR3 protein results from TCRdb running MiXCR on the PCR reads. The sample lists some 530,000 distinct CDR3 sequences; around 13% were seen once. The sequenced sample was PBMCs from the stem cell graft donor, obtained from the stem cell graft. The receptors derive from a human donor who donated a stem cell graft to a child with combined immunodeficiency.

The chain joins TRBV6-2 or TRBV6-3 to TRBJ2-7, with TRBD2 as a possible D gene (6 bases). Trimming shortened V by 6 bases and J by 8 bases, and 17 bases separated the two germline ends. CDR1 and CDR2 from the germline V gene are MNHEY and SVGEGT. CDR3 length: 13 residues. CDR3 amino acids: CASRLEGPTKQYF. The CDR3 DNA sequence: TGTGCCAGCAGGCTGGAGGGGCCTACGAAGCAGTACTTC.

This clonotype was counted only a few times. J is TRBJ2-3 and V is TRBV27; no definite D call. V was shortened by 11 bases and J by 8 bases, with 29 bases between the two germline ends. This CDR3 contains 16 residues. The germline gives CDR1 MNHEY, CDR2 SMNVEV (reference sequence). CDR3 in amino acids: CASSGPASWLTGTQYF. The CDR3 DNA reads as TGTGCCTCCTCGGGTCCAGCAAGTTGGTTGACGGGTACGCAGTATTTT.

Points on this clonotype: A junction boundary mismatches the germline segment, possibly from a read error. The genes are TRBV4-1 and TRBJ2-2; 10 bases fit TRBD2. CDR3 size: 16 residues. The germline V gene has CDR1 MGHRA and CDR2 YSYEKL. The CDR3 loop reads CDSRRLAGRGTGELFF. DNA for the CDR3: TGCGACAGCAGGAGACTAGCGGGCCGTGGAACCGGGGAGCTGTTTTTT.

This clonotype was counted only a few times. The genes are TRBV7-9 and TRBJ1-5; D might be TRBD1 (6 bases). V lost 0 bases and J lost 2, with 14 bases in between. The germline V gene encodes CDR1 SEHNR and CDR2 FQNEAQ (reference sequence). The CDR3 runs 17 residues. CDR3: CASSLAGQGTRNQPQHF. In DNA, the CDR3 is TGTGCCAGCAGCTTAGCGGGGCAGGGGACTCGCAATCAGCCCCAGCATTTT.

The V call is TRBV12-3 or TRBV12-4, the J call TRBJ1-5; unclear D gene. The CDR3 length is 18 residues. The V gene lost 3 bases and the J gene lost 1 base, with 19 bases spanning the gap. The CDR3 loop is CASSFGKWEVWSNQPQHF. The CDR3 DNA reads TGTGCCAGCAGTTTTGGGAAGTGGGAGGTTTGGAGCAATCAGCCCCAGCATTTT.

This chain connects TRBV12-3 or TRBV12-4 to TRBJ2-7, with 10 nucleotides matching TRBD2. CDR3 length: 14 residues. J gave up 6 bases and V 2 bases, and 4 bases lay outside the gene matches. CDR3 nucleotide sequence: TGTGCCAGCAGTTTACTAGCGGGAGCCGGCGAGCAGTACTTC. It codes for CASSLLAGAGEQYF.

This clonotype has only a few counts. This chain uses TRBV5-1 with TRBJ2-7; D gene uncertain. V lost 1 base, J lost 2 bases, and 13 bases lay in between. Per the germline V gene, CDR1 is SGHRS and CDR2 is YFSETQ. The CDR3 is made up of 15 amino acids. The CDR3 sequence: CASSLNSQVTYEQYF. The CDR3 DNA sequence: TGCGCCAGCAGCTTGAACTCCCAGGTTACCTACGAGCAGTACTTC. Full variable domain (rest looked up from reference TRBV5-1 and TRBJ2-7): KAGVTQTPRYLIKTRGQQVTLSCSPISGHRSVSWYQQTPGQGLQFLFEYFSETQRNKGNFPGRFSGRQFSNSRSEMNVSTLELGDSALYLCASSLNSQVTYEQYFGPGTRLTVT.

This clonotype was counted ten times or more. This chain uses TRBV18 with TRBJ1-2, with D hard to call. Germline lookup yields CDR1 KGHSH and CDR2 LQKENI. CDR3 length: 11 amino acids. Trimming shortened V by 2 bases and J by 8 bases, and 6 bases separated the two germline ends. The CDR3 DNA reads as TGTGCCAGCTCACCATTCGTGGGCTACACCTTC. It codes for CASSPFVGYTF.

The chain uses TRBV7-9 and TRBJ1-1; D gene ambiguous. V lost 2 bases, J lost 8 bases, and 9 bases lay in between. This CDR3 is 12 amino acids long. Germline CDR1 and CDR2: SEHNR and FQNEAQ (reference sequence). The chain's CDR3 is CASSLSASEAFF. The CDR3 DNA follows: TGTGCCAGCAGCTTATCGGCTTCCGAAGCTTTCTTT.

This clonotype was observed at least ten times. This rearrangement joins TRBV7-2 to TRBJ2-7; D unresolved. In germline, CDR1 is SGHTA, CDR2 FQGNSA. The CDR3 length is 14 residues. Trimming took 0 bases from V and 0 from J, leaving 6 bases between them. The CDR3: CASSLARSSYEQYF. The CDR3 DNA is TGTGCCAGCAGCTTAGCCAGGAGCTCCTACGAGCAGTACTTC.

This clonotype has a handful of counts. The chain combines TRBV2 with TRBJ2-1, with 11 bases lining up with TRBD1. Germline CDR1 reads SNHLY; CDR2 reads FYNNEI. The V segment lost 6 bases and the J segment 8 bases; nucleotides outside the gene matches: 12. This CDR3 spans 16 amino acids. The CDR3 here is CASSFSGTGGIYEQFF. The CDR3 DNA reads TGTGCCAGCAGCTTTTCCGGGACAGGGGGGATCTATGAGCAGTTCTTC. The variable domain in full, with the rest retrieved from reference TRBV2 and TRBJ2-1, is EPEVTQTPSHQVTQMGQEVILRCVPISNHLYFYWYRQILGQKVEFLVSFYNNEISEKSEIFDDQFSVERPDGSNFTLKIRSTKLEDSAMYFCASSFSGTGGIYEQFFGPGTRLTVL.

The sample holds one count of this clonotype. This chain's CDR3 is CASSQPRGRTPEAFF. As DNA, the CDR3 is TGTGCCAGCAGCCAACCCCGTGGAAGAACGCCTGAAGCTTTCTTT. The chain couples TRBV3-1 to TRBJ1-1, with D uncertain. CDR1 is LGHDT and CDR2 is YNNKEL in the germline V gene (reference sequence). V was cut by 2 bases and J by 6 bases, with 16 bases left in between. The CDR3 extends over 15 amino acids.

This clonotype was seen a few times. The rearrangement joins TRBV7-9 to TRBJ2-2; D is perhaps TRBD1 (5 bases). The V gene's germline CDR1 is SEHNR and CDR2 FQNEAQ (reference sequence). V shed 5 bases and J shed 3 bases, with 10 bases lying between them. The CDR3 length is 14 residues. The CDR3 is CASSIDSYTGELFF. CDR3 coding DNA: TGTGCCAGCAGCATCGACAGCTACACCGGGGAGCTGTTTTTT.

The chain combines TRBV12-3 or TRBV12-4 with TRBJ1-2, with TRBD1 matching 7 bases. V lost 6 bases, J lost 8 bases, and 9 bases stayed unmatched. The CDR3 extends over 13 amino acids. The CDR3 DNA reads as TGTGCCAGCAGACCTCGGGACAGAAAGGGCTACACCTTC. This translates into CASRPRDRKGYTF.

The table lists this clonotype with a count of one. A read error is possible here, since a much larger clone lies one base away. Given the absence of the conserved phenylalanine or tryptophan at the CDR3 end, a read error is likely. The chain carries TRBV20-1 and TRBJ1-1; D might be TRBD1 (5 bases). V shed 6 bases and J shed 0 bases, with 20 bases lying between them. There are 16 residues in the CDR3. Germline assignment: CDR1 DFQATT and CDR2 SNEGSKA (reference sequence). The chain's CDR3 is CSASTVGGGLNTEAFV. In DNA form, the CDR3 reads TGCAGTGCATCAACGGTGGGGGGAGGGCTGAACACTGAAGCTTTCGTT.

This clonotype was counted only a few times. This chain joins TRBV9 and TRBJ2-7; no firm D call. Germline lookup yields CDR1 SGDLS and CDR2 YYNGEE. V lost 0 bases and J lost 2, with 9 bases in between. The CDR3 runs to 14 residues. The CDR3 coding sequence is TGTGCCAGCAGCGTAGATAACAGAGCCTACGAGCAGTACTTC. Translation: CASSVDNRAYEQYF.

In this sample, this clonotype turned up many times. This chain connects TRBV7-8 to TRBJ1-1, with no clear D. Trimming took 3 bases from V and 0 from J, leaving 17 bases between them. Germline lookup yields CDR1 SGHVS and CDR2 FQNEAQ. The CDR3 loop spans 17 amino acids. CDR3 loop: CASSFGRTVPMNTEAFF. DNA for the CDR3: TGTGCCAGCAGCTTCGGACGGACTGTCCCTATGAACACTGAAGCTTTCTTT. The whole variable domain, filled in from reference TRBV7-8 and TRBJ1-1, reads GAGVSQSPRYKVAKRGQDVALRCDPISGHVSLFWYQQALGQGPEFLTYFQNEAQLDKSGLPSDRFFAERPEGSVSTLKIQRTQQEDSAVYLCASSFGRTVPMNTEAFFGQGTRLTVV.

The chain uses TRBV2 and TRBJ2-2, with 9 positions matching TRBD1. V dropped 5 bases and J dropped 6; count of bases not matched to a gene: 4. Germline CDR1 SNHLY, CDR2 FYNNEI. The CDR3 extends over 14 amino acids. The CDR3 is CASSPGQGAGELFF. CDR3 coding DNA: TGTGCCAGCAGTCCGGGACAGGGTGCCGGGGAGCTGTTTTTT.

This clonotype was seen more than once but under ten times. This rearrangement joins TRBV6-5 to TRBJ2-1; TRBD2 is a possible D gene (7 bases). The CDR3 sequence is 11 residues long. CDR1 and CDR2 from the germline V gene are MNHEY and SVGAGI. The ends were cut back, 5 bases at V and 13 bases at J, with 12 bases in the middle. This CDR3 reads CASSRGEGQFF. Written as DNA, the CDR3 is TGTGCCAGCAGTAGGGGGGAGGGACAGTTCTTC.

This clonotype was seen repeatedly, ten times or more. This rearrangement joins TRBV20-1 to TRBJ1-1; 12 bases map to TRBD1. From germline, CDR1 is DFQATT and CDR2 SNEGSKA (reference sequence). V lost 5 bases, J lost 4 bases, and 5 bases stayed unmatched. This CDR3 comprises 14 residues. This chain's CDR3 is CSAGGTGGTTEAFF. The CDR3 nucleotides read TGCAGTGCTGGGGGGACAGGGGGCACCACTGAAGCTTTCTTT.

This clonotype has more than one count but fewer than ten. The chain joins TRBV10-3 to TRBJ2-7; TRBD1 agrees at 8 bases. Germline trimming cut 5 bases from V and 3 bases from J; bases unmatched to any gene: 9. The CDR3 runs 15 residues. Germline V CDR1 and CDR2: ENHRY, SYGVKD. DNA of the CDR3: TGTGCCATCAGTCAGGGAGCAGGGGGCCACTACGAGCAGTACTTC. Translated, it gives CAISQGAGGHYEQYF.

This clonotype was seen more than once but under ten times. The chain joins TRBV4-3 to TRBJ2-1, with TRBD2 as a possible D gene (6 bases). The CDR3 has 14 residues. Trimming took 4 bases from V and 12 from J, leaving 19 bases between them. CDR1 and CDR2 from the germline V gene are LGHNA and YSLEER. The CDR3 DNA reads TGCGCCAGCAGCCCCGGACGGGGCGGGGTTGGGCAGTTCTTC. Encoded protein: CASSPGRGGVGQFF.

Only a few counts were recorded for this clonotype. V usage is TRBV20-1 and J usage is TRBJ1-5; possibly TRBD1 for D (5 bases). This CDR3 has 13 amino acids. CDR1 is DFQATT, CDR2 SNEGSKA, per germline (reference sequence). Trimming removed 5 bases at V and 4 bases at J, with 12 bases between. The CDR3 DNA reads TGCAGTGCTTGGCCGGGGGGTAATCAGCCCCAGCATTTT. It specifies CSAWPGGNQPQHF.

This clonotype was recorded at least ten times. The chain is built from TRBV7-2 and TRBJ2-7, with a tentative D call TRBD1 (5 bases). The CDR3 covers 13 residues. V was pared by 4 bases and J by 3 bases, with 10 bases between. Germline CDR1 and CDR2: SGHTA and FQGNSA. CDR3 sequence (DNA): TGTGCCAGCAGCTATCAGGGATACTACGAGCAGTACTTC. This gives the protein CASSYQGYYEQYF.

The chain combines TRBV24-1 with TRBJ2-1, with D hard to call. Germline CDR1 and CDR2: KGHDR and SFDVKD. The length of the CDR3 is 18 residues. The V gene lost 0 bases and the J gene lost 0 bases, with 14 bases spanning the gap. CDR3 sequence: CATSDLRVESSSYNEQFF. The CDR3 bases are TGTGCCACCAGTGATTTGAGGGTCGAGAGCAGCTCCTACAATGAGCAGTTCTTC.